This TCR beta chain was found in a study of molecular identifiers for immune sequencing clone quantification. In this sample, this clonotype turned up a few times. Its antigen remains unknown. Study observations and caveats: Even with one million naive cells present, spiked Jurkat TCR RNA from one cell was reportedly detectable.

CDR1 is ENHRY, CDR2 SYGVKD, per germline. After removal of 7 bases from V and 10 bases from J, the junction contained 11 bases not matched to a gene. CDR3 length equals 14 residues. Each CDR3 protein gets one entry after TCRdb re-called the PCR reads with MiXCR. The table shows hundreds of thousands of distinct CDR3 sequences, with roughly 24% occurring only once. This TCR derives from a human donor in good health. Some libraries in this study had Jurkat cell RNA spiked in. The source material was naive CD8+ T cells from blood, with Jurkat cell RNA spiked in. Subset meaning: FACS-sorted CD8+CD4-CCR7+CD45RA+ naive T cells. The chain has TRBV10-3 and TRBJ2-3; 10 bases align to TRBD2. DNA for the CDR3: TGTGCCATCAAGGGGACTAGCGCCACCGAGCCGCAGTATTTT. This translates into CAIKGTSATEPQYF.